The 18 T cell receptor beta chains presented below share a single source sample, sequenced in a study of shared clonotypes between healthy human individuals. Naivety among CD8 cells was defined by CD45RO negativity and positive CCR7 selection, thereby excluding terminally differentiated effector memory CD45RA+ cells. Sequenced by immunoSEQ multiplex PCR; TCRdb stores in-frame clones only, minus some. Of around 700,000 clones listed, about 91% are singletons. Material: naive CD8+ T cells sorted from blood. These receptors were obtained from a man aged 25-45 years in good health.

This clone was found once. V gene TRBV29-1 combines with J gene TRBJ2-2; D is undetermined. Deletions cut 4 bases from V and 5 bases from J, with 14 bases between. Germline CDR1 and CDR2: SQVTM and ANQGSEA. The CDR3 is made up of 14 amino acids. CDR3 sequence (DNA): TGCAGCGTTGCATTTACGTCAGCTACCGGGGAGCTGTTTTTT. Its protein is CSVAFTSATGELFF.

The gene calls are TRBV7-9 and TRBJ1-4; a weak D match, TRBD1 (5 bases). This CDR3 spans 15 amino acids. Between the trimmed V and J ends, which lost 4 bases and 13 bases, there was a span of 22 bases. Per germline, CDR1 SEHNR and CDR2 FQNEAQ (reference sequence). The CDR3 sequence: CASSSRDSPRRGLFF. CDR3 nucleotides: TGTGCCAGCAGCTCAAGGGACTCTCCCCGGCGGGGACTGTTTTTT.

This sequence joins TRBV2 and TRBJ2-1, with 7 bases aligning to TRBD2. Germline CDR1 SNHLY, CDR2 FYNNEI. V shed 3 bases, J shed 7 bases, and the junction held 6 bases outside the gene matches. This CDR3 has 14 residues. The CDR3 DNA reads as TGTGCCAGCAGTGATTGGACTAGTAGTAATGAGCAGTTCTTC. It yields the protein CASSDWTSSNEQFF.

The chain combines TRBV2 with TRBJ2-5; possible D gene TRBD2, 6 bases. V gave up 8 bases and J gave up 4 bases, with 8 bases separating them. The CDR3 has 11 residues. Germline loops: CDR1 SNHLY, CDR2 FYNNEI. In DNA form, the CDR3 reads TGTGCCAGCCTCGGGGGAGAGACCCAGTACTTC. Translating it yields CASLGGETQYF.

The rearrangement links TRBV6-5 to TRBJ2-3, with D unclear. This CDR3 spans 13 amino acids. The V end lost 7 bases, the J end lost 3 bases, and 11 bases lay between the germline ends. Looked up from germline, CDR1 is MNHEY and CDR2 is SVGAGI. The CDR3 DNA sequence: TGTGCCAGCATCCATTTTGGGACAGATACGCAGTATTTT. The encoded protein is CASIHFGTDTQYF.

In DNA, the CDR3 is TGTGCCACCAGCCCCCCAGAGAGGGTTGGTGGCTACACCTTC. Residues: CATSPPERVGGYTF. The chain links TRBV15 to TRBJ1-2; D not certain. Germline CDR1 and CDR2: LNHNV and YYDKDF (reference sequence). This CDR3 comprises 14 residues. Trimming took 5 bases from V and 7 from J, leaving 17 bases between them.

The gene calls are TRBV7-9 and TRBJ2-5; TRBD1 agrees at 8 bases. V was pared by 5 bases and J by 7 bases, with 12 bases of the junction left unmatched. Germline loops: CDR1 SEHNR, CDR2 FQNEAQ (reference sequence). This CDR3 region has 15 residues. CDR3 sequence: CASSHAGGRLGTQYF. The CDR3, as DNA: TGTGCCAGCAGCCATGCAGGGGGCCGGTTAGGGACCCAGTACTTC.

The V gene is TRBV27, the J gene TRBJ2-2, with unresolved D. This CDR3 comprises 14 residues. CDR1 and CDR2 (germline): MNHEY, SMNVEV (reference sequence). V dropped 4 bases and J dropped 3 bases, with 9 bases sitting between them. The DNA of the CDR3 is TGTGCCAGCAGTTCGAGCTCTTACACCGGGGAGCTGTTTTTT. Translation: CASSSSSYTGELFF.

As concerns this clone: Being one base from a much bigger clone, this may be a read error. The rearrangement links TRBV6-1 to TRBJ2-7, with D hard to call. Trimming left V 2 bases short and J 2 bases short, with 1 base between. Germline V gives CDR1 MNHNS, CDR2 SASEGT. The CDR3 has 11 amino acids. Here the CDR3 reads CASSEPYEQYF. For the CDR3, the DNA is TGTGCCAGCAGTGAACCCTACGAGCAGTACTTC.

The V gene is TRBV19, the J gene TRBJ2-7; D might be TRBD2 (5 bases). In germline, CDR1 is LNHDA, CDR2 SQIVND (reference sequence). Trimming stripped 10 bases from V and 2 bases from J, with 12 bases between. The CDR3 is made up of 12 amino acids. The CDR3 loop is CATADGTYEQYF. CDR3 sequence (DNA): TGTGCCACCGCGGACGGGACCTACGAGCAGTACTTC.

The CDR3 protein is CASSRRAAAPGDEAFF. CDR3 sequence (DNA): TGCGCCAGCAGCCGTCGGGCCGCAGCCCCTGGGGATGAAGCTTTCTTT. This chain links TRBV5-1 with TRBJ1-1; D remains ambiguous. This CDR3 is built from 16 residues. The ends were cut back, 4 bases at V and 7 bases at J, with 23 bases in the middle. Per the germline V gene, CDR1 is SGHRS and CDR2 is YFSETQ. Drawing the rest from reference TRBV5-1 and TRBJ1-1, the complete variable domain is KAGVTQTPRYLIKTRGQQVTLSCSPISGHRSVSWYQQTPGQGLQFLFEYFSETQRNKGNFPGRFSGRQFSNSRSEMNVSTLELGDSALYLCASSRRAAAPGDEAFFGQGTRLTVV.

The rearrangement links TRBV11-2 to TRBJ2-2, with TRBD2 matching 10 bases. Germline loops: CDR1 SGHAT, CDR2 FQNNGV. With V trimmed by 2 bases and J by 6 bases, 12 bases remained unmatched. The CDR3 runs to 18 residues. CDR3 protein: CASSLNVWGSGRSGELFF. The DNA of the CDR3 is TGTGCCAGCAGCTTAAATGTGTGGGGTAGCGGGAGGTCCGGGGAGCTGTTTTTT.

With respect to this clone: Other DNA variants within this sample encode the same CDR3. The rearrangement links TRBV5-1 to TRBJ2-7; TRBD1 agrees at 10 bases. Germline V CDR1 and CDR2: SGHRS, YFSETQ. Trimming at V came to 3 bases and at J to 3 bases, leaving 3 bases not matched to a gene. This CDR3 comprises 14 residues. The CDR3 spells CASSSGTGDYEQYF. The CDR3 DNA sequence: TGCGCCAGCAGCTCCGGGACAGGGGACTACGAGCAGTACTTC.

The rearrangement links TRBV7-9 to TRBJ2-1; the match to TRBD1 covers 11 bases. V was clipped by 3 bases and J by 0 bases; unmatched bases: 10. There are 19 residues in the CDR3. Germline V CDR1 and CDR2: SEHNR, FQNEAQ (reference sequence). The CDR3 sequence is CASSFRTGGLTSSYNEQFF. Written as DNA, the CDR3 is TGTGCCAGCAGCTTTCGGACAGGGGGCTTAACTAGCTCCTACAATGAGCAGTTCTTC.

V and J are TRBV7-9 and TRBJ1-4; 11 bases line up with TRBD1. The germline V gene has CDR1 SEHNR and CDR2 FQNEAQ (reference sequence). This CDR3 region has 17 residues. V gave up 4 bases and J gave up 0 bases; unmatched junction bases: 4. In nucleotides, the CDR3 is TGTGCCAGCAGCTCCGGGACAGGGGGGACAACTAATGAAAAACTGTTTTTT. Translation: CASSSGTGGTTNEKLFF.

The genes are TRBV7-8 and TRBJ2-7, with unresolved D. Trimming removed 1 base at V and 2 bases at J, with 6 bases between. Germline V gene lookup returns CDR1 SGHVS and CDR2 FQNEAQ. This CDR3 is built from 13 residues. CDR3 residues: CASSLGGTYEQYF. Written as DNA, the CDR3 is TGTGCCAGCAGCTTAGGCGGAACCTACGAGCAGTACTTC.

This clone was seen once. The chain joins TRBV23-1 to TRBJ2-1, with 7 bases fitting TRBD1. TRBV23-1 is labeled an ORF, and its function is uncertain. This CDR3 is built from 22 residues. With V trimmed by 0 bases and J by 2 bases, 22 bases remained unmatched. The CDR3 spells CASSQSKPGQGGLGNPYNEQFF. CDR3 DNA sequence: TGCGCCAGCAGTCAATCGAAACCGGGACAAGGGGGCCTCGGGAACCCCTACAATGAGCAGTTCTTC.

This chain uses TRBV13 with TRBJ2-1; 10 bases fit TRBD2. The trim removed 4 bases at V and 5 bases at J, leaving 5 bases unmatched. The CDR3 spans 15 residues. In germline, CDR1 is PRHDT, CDR2 FYEKMQ (reference sequence). The CDR3 is CASSSRTSGHNEQFF. CDR3 coding DNA: TGTGCCAGCAGCTCCCGGACTAGCGGCCACAATGAGCAGTTCTTC.